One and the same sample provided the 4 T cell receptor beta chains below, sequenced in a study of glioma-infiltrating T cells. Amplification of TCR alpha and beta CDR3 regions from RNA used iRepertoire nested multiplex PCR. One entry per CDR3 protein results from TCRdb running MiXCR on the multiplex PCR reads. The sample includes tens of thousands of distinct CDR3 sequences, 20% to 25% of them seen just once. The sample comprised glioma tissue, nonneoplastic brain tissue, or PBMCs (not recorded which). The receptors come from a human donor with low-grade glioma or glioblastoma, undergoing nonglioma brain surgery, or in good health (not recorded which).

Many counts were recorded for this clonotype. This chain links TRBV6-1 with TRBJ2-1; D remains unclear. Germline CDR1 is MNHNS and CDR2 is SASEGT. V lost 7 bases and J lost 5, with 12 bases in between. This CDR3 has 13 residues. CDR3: CASTDTDNNEQFF. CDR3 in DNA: TGTGCCAGCACCGACACTGATAACAATGAGCAGTTCTTC.

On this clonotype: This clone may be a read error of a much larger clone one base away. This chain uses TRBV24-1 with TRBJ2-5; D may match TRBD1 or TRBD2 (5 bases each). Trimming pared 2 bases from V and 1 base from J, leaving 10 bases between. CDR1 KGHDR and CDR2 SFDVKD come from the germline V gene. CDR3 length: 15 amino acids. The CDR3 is CATSDSKGPQETQYF. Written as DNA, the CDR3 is TGTGCCACCAGTGATTCAAAGGGACCCCAAGAGACCCAGTACTTC.

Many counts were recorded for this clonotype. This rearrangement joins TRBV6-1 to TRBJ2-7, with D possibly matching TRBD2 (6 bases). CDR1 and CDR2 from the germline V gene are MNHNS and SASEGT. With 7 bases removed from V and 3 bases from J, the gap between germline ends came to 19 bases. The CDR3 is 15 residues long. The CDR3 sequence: CASIPQGLTIYEQYF. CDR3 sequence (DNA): TGTGCCAGCATACCCCAGGGACTGACCATCTACGAGCAGTACTTC.

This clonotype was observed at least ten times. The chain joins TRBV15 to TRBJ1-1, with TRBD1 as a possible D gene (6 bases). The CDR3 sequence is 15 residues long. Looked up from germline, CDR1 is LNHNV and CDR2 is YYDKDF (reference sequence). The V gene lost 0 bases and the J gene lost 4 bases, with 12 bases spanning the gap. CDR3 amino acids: CATSREQGSGTEAFF. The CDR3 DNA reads TGTGCCACCAGCAGAGAACAGGGCAGTGGCACTGAAGCTTTCTTT.